This T cell receptor (beta chain) was captured by sequencing in a study of blood T cells in healthy people across ages. Looking at the study overall: Template-switching capture recovered about one barcoded beta molecule per two T cells.

Whole-study results and caveats: With age, beta diversity per million T cells declined roughly linearly, significantly by around 43.

Together with a sample-barcoded 5' primer, a J-beta primer mix was included in a second PCR lasting about 6 to 11 cycles. From the 5' RACE reads, TCRdb called clonotypes with MiXCR, one entry per CDR3 protein. Among hundreds of thousands of distinct CDR3 sequences listed, around 68% were seen once. This clonotype was observed many times. Its matching antigen is unknown. The individuals who served as donors were healthy Caucasians living in Russia, aged roughly 6 to 100. There were at least 5 micrograms of total RNA extracted from every sample. This TCR came from a man aged 25 to 40 in good health. Sequenced input: blood.

CDR3 coding DNA: TGCAGCGTTGACACTAGCTCGGAGACCCAGTACTTC. Protein: CSVDTSSETQYF. This sequence joins TRBV29-1 and TRBJ2-5; the D gene is possibly TRBD2 (6 bases). The V gene lost 3 bases and the J gene lost 5 bases, with 10 bases spanning the gap. CDR3 length: 12 residues. Germline V gene sequence: CDR1 SQVTM, CDR2 ANQGSEA.